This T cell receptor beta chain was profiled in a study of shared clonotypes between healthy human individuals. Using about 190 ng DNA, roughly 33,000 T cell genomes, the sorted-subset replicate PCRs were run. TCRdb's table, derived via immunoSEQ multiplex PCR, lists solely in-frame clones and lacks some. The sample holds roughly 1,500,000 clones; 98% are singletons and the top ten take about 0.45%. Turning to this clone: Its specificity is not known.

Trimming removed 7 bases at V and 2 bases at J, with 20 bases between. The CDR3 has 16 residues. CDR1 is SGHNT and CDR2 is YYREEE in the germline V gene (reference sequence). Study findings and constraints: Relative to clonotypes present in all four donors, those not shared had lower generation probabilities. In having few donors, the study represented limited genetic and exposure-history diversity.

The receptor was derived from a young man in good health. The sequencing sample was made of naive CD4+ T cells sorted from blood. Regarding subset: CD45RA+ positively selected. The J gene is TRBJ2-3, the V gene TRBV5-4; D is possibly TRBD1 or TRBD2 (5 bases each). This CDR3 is CASGGSSERSTDTQYF. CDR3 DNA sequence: TGTGCCAGCGGGGGAAGTAGCGAGAGGTCCACAGATACGCAGTATTTT.